This T cell receptor beta chain was profiled in a study of blood T cell repertoires in COVID-19. About the research overall: Samples taken during acute and convalescent COVID-19 were collected in the United States, Italy and Spain. Sources were T cells, B-cell-depleted T cells, or PBMCs; the material itself was cDNA or gDNA.

In the original workflow: Amplification of reference gene primers provided the estimated nucleated cell counts. Clones were read by immunoSEQ multiplex PCR, and TCRdb kept only the in-frame ones, dropping some. V, J and clone size are those of that table, while D and trimming were read from the DNA. The sample has some 140,000 clones, roughly 82% seen once. CDR3 length: 12 residues. Germline-derived CDR1 and CDR2 are MNHEY and SVGAGI. V dropped 8 bases and J dropped 6 bases, with 13 bases sitting between them. J is TRBJ1-2 and V is TRBV6-5; D remains unclear. Input material: peripheral blood. This receptor was taken from an elderly man with acute or convalescent COVID-19. CDR3 region: CASSPGRDGYTF. As DNA, the CDR3 is TGTGCCAGCTCCCCGGGAAGGGATGGCTACACCTTC.